This T cell receptor (beta chain) was documented in a study of T cells in Graves' hyperthyroidism and ophthalmopathy. Patients aged 18 to 65 had newly diagnosed hyperthyroidism that had lasted under 2 months. The PBMCs studied were ones that came from roughly 9.4 ml fresh peripheral blood. Amplified TCR beta CDR3 regions derived from RNA transcripts. RT-PCR in the first round (using the HTBI primer set) targeted the TCR CDR3. TCRdb itself ran the multiplex PCR reads through MiXCR, one entry per CDR3 protein. The sample contains 700,000 or so distinct CDR3 sequences, 15% to 20% of which appear only once. The CDR3 has 16 residues. V was trimmed by 8 bases and J by 7 bases, leaving 24 bases between them. CDR1 is MDHEN and CDR2 is SYDVKM in the germline V gene. General observations from the study: Ophthalmopathy, which appeared later, was predicted by the model a median 6.5 months before onset.

This clonotype showed up many times. Its antigen is unidentified. This TCR was recovered from a man aged 18-30 years with Graves' hyperthyroidism. The V and J genes are TRBV28 and TRBJ2-1; D could derive from TRBD1 or TRBD2 (5 bases each). The specimen was blood. CDR3 in amino acids: CASGVQDSLILNEQFF. CDR3 bases: TGTGCCAGCGGAGTACAGGACTCCCTTATCCTAAATGAGCAGTTCTTC.